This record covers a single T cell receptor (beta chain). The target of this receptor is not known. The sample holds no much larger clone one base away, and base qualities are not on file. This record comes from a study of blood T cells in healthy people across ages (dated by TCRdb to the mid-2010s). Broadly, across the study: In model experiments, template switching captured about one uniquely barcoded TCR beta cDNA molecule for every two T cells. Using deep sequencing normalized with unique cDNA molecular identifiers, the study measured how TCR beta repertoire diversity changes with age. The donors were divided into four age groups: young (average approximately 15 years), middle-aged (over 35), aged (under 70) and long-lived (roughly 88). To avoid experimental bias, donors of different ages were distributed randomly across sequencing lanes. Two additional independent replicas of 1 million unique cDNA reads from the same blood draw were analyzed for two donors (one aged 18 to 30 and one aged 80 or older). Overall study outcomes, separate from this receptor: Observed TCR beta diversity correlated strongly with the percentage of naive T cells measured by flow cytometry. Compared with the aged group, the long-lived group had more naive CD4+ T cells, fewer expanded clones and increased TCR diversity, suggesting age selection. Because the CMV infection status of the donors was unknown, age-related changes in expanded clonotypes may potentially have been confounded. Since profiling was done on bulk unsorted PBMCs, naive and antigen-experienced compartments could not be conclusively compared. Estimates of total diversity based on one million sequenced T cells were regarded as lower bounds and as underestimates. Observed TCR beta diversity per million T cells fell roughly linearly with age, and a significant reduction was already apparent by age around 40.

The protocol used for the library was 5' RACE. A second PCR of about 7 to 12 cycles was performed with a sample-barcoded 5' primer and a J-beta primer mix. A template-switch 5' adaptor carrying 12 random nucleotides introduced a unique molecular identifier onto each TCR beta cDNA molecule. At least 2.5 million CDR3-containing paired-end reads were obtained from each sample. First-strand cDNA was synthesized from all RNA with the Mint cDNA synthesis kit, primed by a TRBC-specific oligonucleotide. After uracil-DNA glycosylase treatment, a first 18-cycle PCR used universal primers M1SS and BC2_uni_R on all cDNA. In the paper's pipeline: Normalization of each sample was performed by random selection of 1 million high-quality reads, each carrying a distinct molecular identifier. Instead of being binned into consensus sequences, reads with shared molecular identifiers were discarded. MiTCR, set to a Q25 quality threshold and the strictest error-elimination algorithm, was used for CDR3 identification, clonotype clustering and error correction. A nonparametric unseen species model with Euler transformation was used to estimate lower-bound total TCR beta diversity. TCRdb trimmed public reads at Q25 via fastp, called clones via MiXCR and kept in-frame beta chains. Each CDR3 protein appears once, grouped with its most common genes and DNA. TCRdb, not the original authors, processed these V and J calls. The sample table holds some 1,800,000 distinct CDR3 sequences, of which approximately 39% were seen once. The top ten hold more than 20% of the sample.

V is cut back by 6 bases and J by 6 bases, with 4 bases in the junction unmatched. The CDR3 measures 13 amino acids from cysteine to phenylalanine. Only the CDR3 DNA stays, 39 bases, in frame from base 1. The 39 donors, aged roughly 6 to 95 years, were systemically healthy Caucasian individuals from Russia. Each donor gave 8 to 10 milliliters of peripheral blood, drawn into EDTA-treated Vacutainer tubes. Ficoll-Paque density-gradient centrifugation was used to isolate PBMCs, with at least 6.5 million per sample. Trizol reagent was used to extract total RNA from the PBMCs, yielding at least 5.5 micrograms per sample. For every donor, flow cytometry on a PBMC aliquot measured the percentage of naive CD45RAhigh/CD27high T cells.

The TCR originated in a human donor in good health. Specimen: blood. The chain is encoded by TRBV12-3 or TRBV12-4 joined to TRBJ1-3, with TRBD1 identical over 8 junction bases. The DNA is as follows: TGTGCCAGCAGCGAGACAGGGGAAAACACCATATATTTT. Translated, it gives CASSETGENTIYF.